The TCR beta chain under discussion was sequenced for a study of T-cell reconstitution after alpha-beta-depleted transplantation in children. General observations from the study: It was reported that alpha-beta T cells came from several hundred expanded graft clones (about two months after transplant).

V was clipped by 12 bases and J by 7 bases, with 7 bases between them. CDR3 length: 9 amino acids. Per the germline V gene, CDR1 is KGHDR and CDR2 is SFDVKD. Unique molecular identifiers were built into the TCRbeta library. One entry per CDR3 protein results from TCRdb running MiXCR on the PCR reads. The sample holds approximately 230,000 distinct CDR3 sequences, about 24% seen once. This clonotype was counted ten times or more. The antigen remains undetermined. The chain joins TRBV24-1 to TRBJ2-3; unclear D gene. The sample in question was PBMCs, mostly from graft donor cells, obtained 360 days after TCRalphabeta/CD19-depleted stem cell transplant. The clonotype comes from a female patient under 10 years old who had a stem cell transplant for congenital amegakaryocytic thrombocytopenia, so the T cells may come from the graft donor. The CDR3 DNA reads as TGTGCCGTCACGTATACGCAGTATTTT. Protein: CAVTYTQYF.